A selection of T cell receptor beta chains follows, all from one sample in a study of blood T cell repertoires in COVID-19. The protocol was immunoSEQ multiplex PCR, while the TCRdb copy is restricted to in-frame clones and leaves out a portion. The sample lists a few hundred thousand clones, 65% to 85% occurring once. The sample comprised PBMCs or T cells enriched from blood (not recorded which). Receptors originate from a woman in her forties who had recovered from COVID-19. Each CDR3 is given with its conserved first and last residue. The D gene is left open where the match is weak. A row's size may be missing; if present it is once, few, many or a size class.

TGTGCCAGCAGCTCGAAACTAGCGGGGTTCCAAGAGACCCAGTACTTC CASSSKLAGFQETQYF TRBJ2-5 TRBV5-6 once TRBD2
TGTGCCAGCAGTGATTATAGCACAGATACGCAGTATTTT CASSDYSTDTQYF TRBJ2-3 TRBV25-1 NA NA
TGTGCCAGTGCTGGACTAGCGGGTCCTACCTACAATGAGCAGTTCTTC CASAGLAGPTYNEQFF TRBJ2-1 TRBV19 NA TRBD2
TGCGCCAGCAGAGCCGGGACAGGGGGCATCAATGAGCAGTTCTTC CASRAGTGGINEQFF TRBJ2-1 TRBV10-2 few TRBD1
TGTGCCAGCAGTTACTCTGGTCTATCCTACGAGCAGTACTTC CASSYSGLSYEQYF TRBJ2-7 TRBV6-5 many NA
TGTGCCAGCAGCACCAGGGGGCTTCACTACGAGCAGTACTTC CASSTRGLHYEQYF TRBJ2-7 TRBV5-4 few TRBD1
TGTGCCAGCAGTTCAGGACAGGCCCGACTCCACTTT CASSSGQARLHF TRBJ1-6 TRBV27 NA TRBD1
TGTGCCACACAAAACACCGGGGAGCTGTTTTTT CATQNTGELFF TRBJ2-2 TRBV19 NA NA
TGTGCCAGCAGCCCCCTCGGGTCGGTCCCTGAGCAGTTCTTC CASSPLGSVPEQFF TRBJ2-1 TRBV11-2 NA NA
TGTGCCAGCTCACCACAGGGACAGGGAACTAACTATGGCTACACCTTC CASSPQGQGTNYGYTF TRBJ1-2 TRBV18 NA TRBD1
TGTGCCAGCAGCTCATACCGAGGGCCGGGGGGAAACACCATATATTTT CASSSYRGPGGNTIYF TRBJ1-3 TRBV11-2 NA NA
TGCGCCAGCTCCCAACTAGGGGTAGCGGATACCTACGAGCAGTACTTC CASSQLGVADTYEQYF TRBJ2-7 TRBV5-1 NA NA
TGTGCCAGCACAAGGACAGGGGGTGGTGACGGGGAGCTGTTTTTT CASTRTGGGDGELFF TRBJ2-2 TRBV5-6 NA TRBD1
TGTGCCAGCAGCCCACAGGCTACAGGGGGCCAAGAGACCCAGTACTTC CASSPQATGGQETQYF TRBJ2-5 TRBV7-3 few TRBD1
TGTGCCAGCAGCTTAGATCCCCGACGGGCGGGGTCAGATACGCAGTATTTT CASSLDPRRAGSDTQYF TRBJ2-3 TRBV7-2 NA NA
TGTGCCAGCAGGGCCAGTCGTTACACCGGGGAGCTGTTTTTT CASRASRYTGELFF TRBJ2-2 TRBV28 NA NA
TGTGCCATCGGACAGGCAGTAGATACGCAGTATTTT CAIGQAVDTQYF TRBJ2-3 TRBV24-1 NA TRBD1
TGTGCCACCAGTGATTTCGGGACTAGCGGGAGTTACAATGAGCAGTTCTTC CATSDFGTSGSYNEQFF TRBJ2-1 TRBV24-1 NA TRBD2
TGTGCCAGCAGCTCGGGACAGCTCGGCTACACCTTC CASSSGQLGYTF TRBJ1-2 TRBV11-3 NA TRBD1
TGTGCCAGCAGCGCCGTGGCCGGACTAGCGGGAGGAGGGCTGAATGAGCAGTTCTTC CASSAVAGLAGGGLNEQFF TRBJ2-1 TRBV5-4 NA TRBD2
TGTGCCAGCAGCCCGGGAGTTGCCAAAAACATTCAGTACTTC CASSPGVAKNIQYF TRBJ2-4 TRBV9 NA NA
TGTGCCAGCAGCCCTTATCGGGGGGAGACCCAGTACTTC CASSPYRGETQYF TRBJ2-5 TRBV11-2 few NA